This T cell receptor beta chain is from a study of blood T cell repertoires in COVID-19. The CDR3 spans 18 residues. The germline V gene encodes CDR1 SGHVS and CDR2 FNYEAQ. The trim removed 5 bases at V and 0 bases at J, leaving 13 bases unmatched. Repertoires were generated with immunoSEQ multiplex PCR, while TCRdb's copy carries only in-frame clones and drops some. The data show 210,000 or so clones, with 86% seen just once and approximately 4.8% held by the top ten. Sequences were obtained from peripheral blood. The rearrangement uses TRBV7-6 and TRBJ1-3; 7 bases fit TRBD1. This clonotype was sampled from a man aged 50 to 59 with acute or convalescent COVID-19. CDR3 protein: CASSRTAGTVDSGNTIYF. DNA of the CDR3: TGTGCCAGCAGCCGCACGGCCGGGACAGTCGACTCTGGAAACACCATATATTTT.